These T cell receptor beta chains were read from a single sample in a study of cytomegalovirus exposure and HLA in healthy donors. TCRdb's copy holds only in-frame clones and misses some; the assay was immunoSEQ multiplex PCR. The sample has almost 85,000 clones; 78% are singletons. The specimen was PBMCs. Every receptor here comes from a male donor in good health and CMV-seropositive. Each CDR3 is given with its conserved first and last residue. Fields, in order: CDR3 protein, J gene, V gene.

CDR3aa: CASSIRTGDEKLFF
j_gene: TRBJ1-4
v_gene: TRBV19

CDR3aa: CASSVPLAF
j_gene: TRBJ1-1
v_gene: TRBV9

CDR3aa: CASSLEGTGANSPLHF
j_gene: TRBJ1-6
v_gene: TRBV5-1

CDR3aa: CASSQIGLAGGPKGNEQFF
j_gene: TRBJ2-1
v_gene: TRBV28

CDR3aa: CASSPGAGELFF
j_gene: TRBJ2-2
v_gene: TRBV6-5

CDR3aa: CASSLDLDTQYF
j_gene: TRBJ2-3
v_gene: TRBV7-8

CDR3aa: CASSDRFHTGELFF
j_gene: TRBJ2-2
v_gene: TRBV28

CDR3aa: CASSLVSGGLFHEQYF
j_gene: TRBJ2-7
v_gene: TRBV7-2

CDR3aa: CASSYSLNQPQHF
j_gene: TRBJ1-5
v_gene: TRBV6-5

CDR3aa: CASSLAPSSSGYTF
j_gene: TRBJ1-2
v_gene: TRBV28

CDR3aa: CASSIRARGGQPQHF
j_gene: TRBJ1-5
v_gene: TRBV19

CDR3aa: CSARQDTQYF
j_gene: TRBJ2-3
v_gene: TRBV20-1

CDR3aa: CASSQKSGLASNEQFF
j_gene: TRBJ2-1
v_gene: TRBV27

CDR3aa: CAISGGKGETQYF
j_gene: TRBJ2-5
v_gene: TRBV10-3

CDR3aa: CASSLLDGTGIYEQYF
j_gene: TRBJ2-7
v_gene: TRBV28

CDR3aa: CASSSSPYNEQFF
j_gene: TRBJ2-1
v_gene: TRBV5-1

CDR3aa: CASSAIGGRNTDTQYF
j_gene: TRBJ2-3
v_gene: TRBV25-1

CDR3aa: CASSRQGMITEAFF
j_gene: TRBJ1-1
v_gene: TRBV5-6

CDR3aa: CASSPGAGTYNEQFF
j_gene: TRBJ2-1
v_gene: TRBV18

CDR3aa: CASSLGTGGTQPQHF
j_gene: TRBJ1-5
v_gene: TRBV18

CDR3aa: CASSQGWTGNEQFF
j_gene: TRBJ2-1
v_gene: TRBV4-1

CDR3aa: CASIMTGGETQYF
j_gene: TRBJ2-5
v_gene: TRBV7-9

CDR3aa: CASSVALNEQFF
j_gene: TRBJ2-1
v_gene: TRBV9

CDR3aa: CASSRTGDSNQPQHF
j_gene: TRBJ1-5
v_gene: TRBV6-1

CDR3aa: CASSQDSRIGAFF
j_gene: TRBJ1-1
v_gene: TRBV14

CDR3aa: CAIREGQGDLDTQYF
j_gene: TRBJ2-3
v_gene: TRBV10-3

CDR3aa: CASSLWARTYEQYF
j_gene: TRBJ2-7
v_gene: TRBV28

CDR3aa: CASSPRAEPYEQYF
j_gene: TRBJ2-7
v_gene: TRBV18

CDR3aa: CASSFRTGPYGYTF
j_gene: TRBJ1-2
v_gene: TRBV5-8

CDR3aa: CASSLVGQGNTDTQYF
j_gene: TRBJ2-3
v_gene: TRBV5-1

CDR3aa: CASSRQGTNTEAFF
j_gene: TRBJ1-1
v_gene: TRBV4-1

CDR3aa: CASSLDRANTEAFF
j_gene: TRBJ1-1
v_gene: TRBV11-3

CDR3aa: CASSLFPVLYEQYF
j_gene: TRBJ2-7
v_gene: TRBV27

CDR3aa: CASSYYSGQGSYEQYF
j_gene: TRBJ2-7
v_gene: TRBV6-5

CDR3aa: CASSTPQGFANEKLFF
j_gene: TRBJ1-4
v_gene: TRBV19

CDR3aa: CASGTSGVYNEQFF
j_gene: TRBJ2-1
v_gene: TRBV2

CDR3aa: CASSSGTGGMVTQYF
j_gene: TRBJ2-3
v_gene: TRBV7-3

CDR3aa: CASTSADRMGKLFF
j_gene: TRBJ1-4
v_gene: TRBV6-6

CDR3aa: CASSFQGGLGNTIYF
j_gene: TRBJ1-3
v_gene: TRBV7-9

CDR3aa: CASSLAGTVTANTGELFF
j_gene: TRBJ2-2
v_gene: TRBV5-1

CDR3aa: CASSLGGVRLTGELFF
j_gene: TRBJ2-2
v_gene: TRBV7-2

CDR3aa: CASSLSFAGNQPQHF
j_gene: TRBJ1-5
v_gene: TRBV27

CDR3aa: CASSHSGSRSYNEQFF
j_gene: TRBJ2-1
v_gene: TRBV14

CDR3aa: CASSLSRGSEQYF
j_gene: TRBJ2-7
v_gene: TRBV7-6

CDR3aa: CASRGKGAYEQYF
j_gene: TRBJ2-7
v_gene: TRBV6-5

CDR3aa: CSVGAGYGYTF
j_gene: TRBJ1-2
v_gene: TRBV29-1

CDR3aa: CASSPHLGTGDQPQHF
j_gene: TRBJ1-5
v_gene: TRBV28

CDR3aa: CASSFERDNEQFF
j_gene: TRBJ2-1
v_gene: TRBV12-1

CDR3aa: CASSEAGLAAWGQYF
j_gene: TRBJ2-7
v_gene: TRBV2

CDR3aa: CASSGSGSVDEQFF
j_gene: TRBJ2-1
v_gene: TRBV6-4

CDR3aa: CASSESPGSYNEQFF
j_gene: TRBJ2-1
v_gene: TRBV6-4

CDR3aa: CAISTGANTDTQYF
j_gene: TRBJ2-3
v_gene: TRBV10-3

CDR3aa: CASRGERGPEYF
j_gene: TRBJ2-3
v_gene: TRBV5-6

CDR3aa: CASSLVYTYEQYF
j_gene: TRBJ2-7
v_gene: TRBV7-2